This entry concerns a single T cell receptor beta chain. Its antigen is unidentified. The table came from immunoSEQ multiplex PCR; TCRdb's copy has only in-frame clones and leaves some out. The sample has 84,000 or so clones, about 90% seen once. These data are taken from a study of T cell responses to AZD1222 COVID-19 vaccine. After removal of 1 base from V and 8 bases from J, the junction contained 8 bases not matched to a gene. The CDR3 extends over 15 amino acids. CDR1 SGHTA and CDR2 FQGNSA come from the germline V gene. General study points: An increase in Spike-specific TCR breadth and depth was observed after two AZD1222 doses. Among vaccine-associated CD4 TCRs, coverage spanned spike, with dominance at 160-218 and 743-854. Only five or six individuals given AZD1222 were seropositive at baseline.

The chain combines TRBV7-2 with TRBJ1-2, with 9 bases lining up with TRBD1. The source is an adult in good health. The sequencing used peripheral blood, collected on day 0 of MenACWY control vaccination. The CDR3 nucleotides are TGTGCCAGCAGCTTAGATGGACAGGGGATTGCCGGCTACACCTTC. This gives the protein CASSLDGQGIAGYTF.